This is a list of T cell receptor beta chains from one sample in a study of T cells in Graves' hyperthyroidism and ophthalmopathy. TCRdb re-called the multiplex PCR reads with MiXCR, one entry per CDR3 protein. Among about 360,000 distinct CDR3 sequences, about 13% were seen once, and the ten largest hold 9.2%. The sample was blood. The receptors were sampled from a woman aged 18-30 years with Graves' hyperthyroidism. Both conserved end residues are part of each CDR3. The order of the fields is V gene, D gene, clone size, J gene, CDR3 protein, CDR3 DNA. A D gene is named only where the DNA matches it firmly. Part of the rows lack a size; the others show once, few, many or a class for expanded clones.

V: TRBV6-2/TRBV6-3; D: NA; size: many; J: TRBJ2-7; CDR3: CASSFPGPREQYF; DNA: TGTGCCAGCAGTTTCCCGGGGCCCCGTGAGCAGTACTTC
V: TRBV7-6; D: TRBD2; size: many; J: TRBJ2-3; CDR3: CASSSKNQGLTSGGTDTQYF; DNA: TGTGCCAGCAGCTCTAAAAACCAAGGACTTACTAGCGGGGGCACAGATACGCAGTATTTT
V: TRBV14; D: NA; size: NA; J: TRBJ1-5; CDR3: CASSLLLGIHYSNQPQHF; DNA: TGTGCCAGCAGCCTATTACTCGGTATCCACTATAGCAATCAGCCCCAGCATTTT
V: TRBV28; D: NA; size: many; J: TRBJ2-3; CDR3: CASSLGGGGSVSTDTQYF; DNA: TGTGCCAGCAGTTTAGGAGGGGGCGGCTCGGTTAGCACAGATACGCAGTATTTT
V: TRBV24-1; D: NA; size: NA; J: TRBJ2-5; CDR3: CATSDPGQRGETQYF; DNA: TGTGCCACCAGTGACCCTGGACAGAGGGGAGAGACCCAGTACTTC
V: TRBV28; D: NA; size: many; J: TRBJ1-2; CDR3: CASSLQGSPGFYGYTF; DNA: TGTGCCAGCAGTTTACAGGGCTCACCAGGTTTCTATGGCTACACCTTC
V: TRBV5-1; D: NA; size: NA; J: TRBJ2-3; CDR3: CASSPGQTDTDTQYF; DNA: TGCGCCAGCAGCCCAGGACAGACAGACACAGATACGCAGTATTTT
V: TRBV11-2; D: NA; size: many; J: TRBJ2-1; CDR3: CASSSREKDEQFF; DNA: TGTGCCAGCAGCTCCCGGGAGAAGGATGAGCAGTTCTTC
V: TRBV3-1; D: NA; size: many; J: TRBJ2-5; CDR3: CASSQDRTGPGVYF; DNA: TGTGCCAGCAGCCAAGATCGGACAGGTCCGGGAGTGTACTTC
V: TRBV19; D: NA; size: NA; J: TRBJ2-1; CDR3: CASSIVWGSLSYNEQFF; DNA: TGTGCCAGTAGTATAGTATGGGGGAGTCTCTCCTACAATGAGCAGTTCTTC
V: TRBV20-1; D: NA; size: many; J: TRBJ1-4; CDR3: CSASEGQGEKLFF; DNA: TGCAGTGCTAGTGAAGGCCAAGGTGAAAAACTGTTTTTT
V: TRBV7-9; D: TRBD1; size: many; J: TRBJ2-1; CDR3: CASHPGQGLYEQFF; DNA: TGTGCCAGCCACCCGGGACAGGGTTTGTATGAGCAGTTCTTC
V: TRBV11-2; D: NA; size: few; J: TRBJ1-1; CDR3: CASSQLPSGNTEAFF; DNA: TGTGCCAGCAGCCAACTCCCTTCCGGCAACACTGAAGCTTTCTTT
V: TRBV7-9; D: NA; size: few; J: TRBJ1-2; CDR3: CATNYGYTF; DNA: TGTGCCACAAACTATGGCTACACCTTC
V: TRBV5-4; D: TRBD1; size: NA; J: TRBJ2-7; CDR3: CASSSGQEYEQYF; DNA: TGTGCCAGCAGCTCCGGACAGGAGTACGAGCAGTACTTC
V: TRBV2; D: NA; size: many; J: TRBJ1-2; CDR3: CASSEVGSLTGGYTF; DNA: TGTGCCAGCAGTGAGGTGGGCAGTTTAACTGGTGGCTACACCTTC
V: TRBV10-3; D: NA; size: NA; J: TRBJ2-1; CDR3: CATASEASYNEQFF; DNA: TGTGCCACAGCTAGCGAGGCCTCCTACAATGAGCAGTTCTTC
V: TRBV5-8; D: TRBD2; size: many; J: TRBJ2-7; CDR3: CASSKGLARSSYEQYF; DNA: TGTGCCAGCAGCAAGGGACTAGCGAGGAGCTCCTACGAGCAGTACTTC
V: TRBV18; D: NA; size: many; J: TRBJ2-1; CDR3: CASSPSGNEQFF; DNA: TGTGCCAGCAGCCCCTCGGGCAATGAGCAGTTCTTC
V: TRBV3-1; D: NA; size: NA; J: TRBJ2-7; CDR3: CASSQWGESGAEQYF; DNA: TGTGCCAGCAGCCAATGGGGGGAGTCGGGCGCCGAGCAGTACTTC
V: TRBV11-2; D: TRBD2; size: many; J: TRBJ2-3; CDR3: CASSLVQRGLPTDTQYF; DNA: TGTGCCAGCAGCTTAGTCCAGCGGGGGTTGCCCACAGATACGCAGTATTTT
V: TRBV6-1; D: NA; size: NA; J: TRBJ1-2; CDR3: CASADRGPQGGYTF; DNA: TGTGCCAGCGCAGATCGAGGTCCTCAGGGTGGCTACACCTTC
V: TRBV12-3/TRBV12-4; D: NA; size: NA; J: TRBJ1-1; CDR3: CASTFGRGGTEAFF; DNA: TGTGCCAGCACCTTTGGAAGGGGTGGAACTGAAGCTTTCTTT
V: TRBV6-1; D: TRBD2; size: NA; J: TRBJ2-1; CDR3: CASTGTSGTYNEQFF; DNA: TGTGCCAGCACCGGGACTAGCGGGACCTACAATGAGCAGTTCTTC
V: TRBV6-1; D: NA; size: NA; J: TRBJ2-5; CDR3: CASSVDYQETQYF; DNA: TGTGCCAGTTCTGTAGATTACCAAGAGACCCAGTACTTC
V: TRBV27; D: NA; size: NA; J: TRBJ1-1; CDR3: CASSFSANTEAFF; DNA: TGTGCCAGCAGTTTCTCTGCGAACACTGAAGCTTTCTTT
V: TRBV3-1; D: NA; size: many; J: TRBJ1-6; CDR3: CASSQGVAGSPLHF; DNA: TGTGCCAGCAGCCAAGGGGTGGCGGGGTCACCCCTCCACTTT
V: TRBV15; D: NA; size: NA; J: TRBJ2-1; CDR3: CATSSDGSPYNEQFF; DNA: TGTGCCACCAGCTCCGACGGTAGCCCCTACAATGAGCAGTTCTTC
V: TRBV3-1; D: NA; size: once; J: TRBJ2-2; CDR3: CASSRRGGTGELFF; DNA: TGTGCCAGCAGCCGACGAGGAGGTACCGGGGAGCTGTTTTTT
V: TRBV6-1; D: TRBD1; size: NA; J: TRBJ1-1; CDR3: CASTGQGVTEAFF; DNA: TGTGCCAGCACTGGACAGGGGGTTACTGAAGCTTTCTTT
V: TRBV24-1; D: NA; size: NA; J: TRBJ2-5; CDR3: CASCRRVPQETQYF; DNA: TGTGCCTCCTGCAGGAGGGTCCCCCAAGAGACCCAGTACTTC
V: TRBV10-3; D: TRBD1; size: few; J: TRBJ2-1; CDR3: CAISPRGTGSVYNEQFF; DNA: TGTGCCATCAGTCCCCGGGGGACAGGGAGTGTCTACAATGAGCAGTTCTTC
V: TRBV7-9; D: TRBD1; size: many; J: TRBJ1-1; CDR3: CASSFLRTGGFEAFF; DNA: TGTGCCAGCAGCTTCCTACGGACAGGCGGATTTGAAGCTTTCTTT
V: TRBV29-1; D: NA; size: NA; J: TRBJ2-3; CDR3: CSVMSGLTDTQYF; DNA: TGCAGCGTTATGTCGGGGCTCACAGATACGCAGTATTTT
V: TRBV6-2/TRBV6-3; D: NA; size: NA; J: TRBJ1-5; CDR3: CASSYPTTPGGNQPQHF; DNA: TGTGCCAGCAGTTACCCCACGACCCCTGGGGGCAATCAGCCCCAGCATTTT
V: TRBV7-2; D: TRBD2; size: many; J: TRBJ2-5; CDR3: CASSLGTLAGAAGETQYF; DNA: TGTGCCAGCAGCTTAGGCACACTAGCGGGAGCGGCAGGAGAGACCCAGTACTTC
V: TRBV30; D: NA; size: many; J: TRBJ2-7; CDR3: CAWDRSSYEQYF; DNA: TGTGCCTGGGACAGAAGCTCCTACGAGCAGTACTTC
V: TRBV5-1; D: NA; size: many; J: TRBJ1-2; CDR3: CASSLIGVRAYGYTF; DNA: TGCGCCAGCAGCTTGATTGGGGTTAGAGCCTATGGCTACACCTTC
V: TRBV7-2; D: NA; size: NA; J: TRBJ2-7; CDR3: CASSLGVHRDNEQYF; DNA: TGTGCCAGCAGCTTAGGAGTGCACAGGGACAACGAGCAGTACTTC
V: TRBV5-1; D: TRBD1; size: many; J: TRBJ2-3; CDR3: CASSFSGQGTDTQYF; DNA: TGCGCCAGCAGCTTCTCGGGACAGGGAACAGATACGCAGTATTTT